Following are 18 T cell receptor beta chains from one sample sequenced in a study of a mutant IDH1 vaccine in newly diagnosed glioma. Sequencing was performed with immunoSEQ multiplex PCR; in TCRdb, only in-frame clones are kept and a portion is missing. The repertoire holds 45,000 to 60,000 clones, with approximately 78% as singletons. Indicated time point: week 5, during vaccination. Every single dose of the vaccine, 300 ug of mutant IDH1 20-mer peptide, came with topical imiquimod. For these TCRs, the target antigens are not known. The sequencing used PBMCs, collected from a glioma patient whose treatment included an IDH1 peptide vaccine. Source of these receptors: a man aged 50 or older with glioma.

The V and J genes are TRBV9 and TRBJ1-1, with D unresolved. The CDR3 consists of 13 residues. CDR1 SGDLS and CDR2 YYNGEE come from the germline V gene. V lost 5 bases, J lost 1 base, and 9 bases lay in between. The CDR3 sequence is CASSPWGNTEAFF. DNA for the CDR3: TGTGCCAGCAGTCCATGGGGGAACACTGAAGCTTTCTTT.

The chain links TRBV5-1 to TRBJ2-5; D not resolved. The CDR3 totals 12 residues. Per the germline V gene, CDR1 is SGHRS and CDR2 is YFSETQ. Trimming removed 5 bases from V and 2 bases from J, with 7 bases in between. The CDR3: CASRGLQETQYF. The DNA for the CDR3 is TGCGCCAGCAGGGGCCTACAAGAGACCCAGTACTTC.

The rearrangement links TRBV14 to TRBJ2-2; 8 nucleotides line up with TRBD1. This CDR3 has 13 residues. V lost 7 bases and J lost 7; bases outside the gene matches: 5. Germline assignment: CDR1 SGHDN and CDR2 FVKESK. The CDR3, as DNA: TGTGCCAGCACCAGGGACAGGCTCGGGGAGCTGTTTTTT. Translated: CASTRDRLGELFF.

Written as DNA, the CDR3 is TGTGCCAGCAGCCCCCCCCGGCCTCCCTACGAGCAGTACTTC. This translates into CASSPPRPPYEQYF. The V call is TRBV9, the J call TRBJ2-7; unclear D gene. The CDR3 is 14 amino acids. Trimming shortened V by 4 bases and J by 2 bases, and 13 bases separated the two germline ends. Germline V CDR1 and CDR2: SGDLS, YYNGEE.

The CDR3: CSVGGLGIGGYTF. The CDR3 nucleotides read TGCAGCGTTGGGGGACTTGGAATAGGCGGCTACACCTTC. V gene TRBV29-1 combines with J gene TRBJ1-2; perhaps TRBD1 as D (5 bases). Trimming removed 4 bases from V and 8 bases from J, with 17 bases in between. Germline CDR1 and CDR2: SQVTM and ANQGSEA. CDR3 length: 13 amino acids.

V is TRBV5-1 and J is TRBJ2-5; D is perhaps TRBD2 (7 bases). The germline V gene has CDR1 SGHRS and CDR2 YFSETQ. V lost 4 bases to trimming and J lost 2 bases, with 15 bases between them. The length of the CDR3 is 15 residues. The CDR3 DNA reads as TGCGCCAGCAGCCCCGGGGGGCAAAAACAAGAGACCCAGTACTTC. Its protein product is CASSPGGQKQETQYF.

This clone was counted between two and nine times. The V gene is TRBV7-2, the J gene TRBJ2-2; D unclear. Germline V gene lookup returns CDR1 SGHTA and CDR2 FQGNSA. The CDR3 sequence is 14 residues long. Deletions cut 4 bases from V and 5 bases from J, with 11 bases between. CDR3: CASSYTPRTGELFF. The CDR3 DNA sequence: TGTGCCAGCAGCTACACCCCCAGAACCGGGGAGCTGTTTTTT.

The chain uses TRBV6-1 and TRBJ1-2, with 8 positions matching TRBD1. The CDR3 consists of 16 residues. CDR1 MNHNS and CDR2 SASEGT come from the germline V gene. V was clipped by 2 bases and J by 7 bases; unmatched bases: 12. CDR3 nucleotide sequence: TGTGCCAGCAGTGAAATGCAGGGGGCGAGAAGTTCTGGCTACACCTTC. Amino acids: CASSEMQGARSSGYTF.

The rearrangement uses TRBV28 and TRBJ1-2, with TRBD1 identical over 10 bases. Trimming at V came to 5 bases and at J to 5 bases, leaving 8 bases not matched to a gene. Germline loops: CDR1 MDHEN, CDR2 SYDVKM. CDR3 length equals 15 residues. CDR3 in amino acids: CASSPVAGQGYGYTF. DNA of the CDR3: TGTGCCAGCAGTCCCGTTGCGGGACAGGGGTATGGCTACACCTTC.

The chain has TRBV21-1 and TRBJ1-1. TRBV21-1 is classified as a pseudogene. The CDR3 is made up of 15 amino acids. CDR3 nucleotide sequence: TGTGCCAGCAGCAATGGGGGGCGGGTAAACACTGAAGCTTTCTTT. Amino acids: CASSNGGRVNTEAFF.

This clone was seen a few times. This chain connects TRBV30 to TRBJ1-2; D is unresolved. CDR1 and CDR2 from the germline V gene are GTSNPN and SVGIG (reference sequence). This CDR3 spans 14 amino acids. Trimming took 6 bases from V and 1 from J, leaving 15 bases between them. As DNA, the CDR3 is TGTGCCTGCGCGCGGACGGATAATAACTATGGCTACACCTTC. Encoded protein: CACARTDNNYGYTF. Complete variable domain (other parts from reference TRBV30 and TRBJ1-2): SQTIHQWPATLVQPVGSPLSLECTVEGTSNPNLYWYRQAAGRGLQLLFYSVGIGQISSEVPQNLSASRPQDRQFILSSKKLLLSDSGFYLCACARTDNNYGYTFGSGTRLTVV.

This chain uses TRBV6-6 with TRBJ2-1, with D possibly matching TRBD1 (5 bases). The CDR3 consists of 15 residues. Trimming left V 7 bases short and J 0 bases short, with 13 bases between. In germline, CDR1 is MNHNY, CDR2 SVGAGI (reference sequence). This CDR3 reads CASIPDSSSYNEQFF. For the CDR3, the DNA is TGTGCCAGCATCCCAGACAGTAGCTCCTACAATGAGCAGTTCTTC.

This clone is judged medium-sized. The chain uses TRBV19 and TRBJ2-3; D tentatively reads TRBD1 or TRBD2 (5 bases each). From germline, CDR1 is LNHDA and CDR2 SQIVND (reference sequence). V lost 2 bases and J lost 6, with 12 bases in between. This CDR3 spans 14 amino acids. The DNA of the CDR3 is TGTGCCAGTAGTATATTTCAGGGAGCGGATACGCAGTATTTT. Its translation is CASSIFQGADTQYF.

The chain joins TRBV18 to TRBJ2-3; TRBD1 aligns across 9 bases. Trimming took 6 bases from V and 2 from J; bases not matched to a gene: 12. The CDR3 has 17 amino acids. The germline V gene has CDR1 KGHSH and CDR2 LQKENI. The CDR3 nucleotides are TGTGCCAGCTCCCAAAAACTTGGACAGGGGTTCACAGATACGCAGTATTTT. It is translated as CASSQKLGQGFTDTQYF.

This clone was observed a handful of times. The rearrangement links TRBV29-1 to TRBJ2-7; 7 bases fit TRBD1. The CDR3 totals 13 residues. V shed 5 bases and J 3 bases; nucleotides not matched to a gene: 7. Germline V gene lookup returns CDR1 SQVTM and CDR2 ANQGSEA. DNA of the CDR3: TGCAGCGTTTTGACAGGGCGTAGCTACGAGCAGTACTTC. Protein: CSVLTGRSYEQYF.

The chain is built from TRBV4-3 and TRBJ2-7, with 8 bases lining up with TRBD2. CDR1 is LGHNA and CDR2 is YSLEER in the germline V gene. J gave up 5 bases and V 0 bases, and 15 bases lay outside the gene matches. The length of the CDR3 is 18 residues. DNA of the CDR3: TGCGCCAGCAGCCAAGACAGTCCGCGGGGGGAAAATTTGGACGAGCAGTACTTC. Translated, it gives CASSQDSPRGENLDEQYF.

The chain is built from TRBV14 and TRBJ1-2; 11 nucleotides align to TRBD1. The CDR3 is 15 amino acids. V was pared by 4 bases and J by 6 bases, with 7 bases of the junction left unmatched. The germline V gene encodes CDR1 SGHDN and CDR2 FVKESK. DNA for the CDR3: TGTGCCAGCAGCCCTCGGACAGGGGGCTGGAATGGCTACACCTTC. This encodes CASSPRTGGWNGYTF.

The genes are TRBV5-5 and TRBJ1-3; D is unresolved. The CDR3 is made up of 14 amino acids. Trimming stripped 4 bases from V and 3 bases from J, with 11 bases between. Germline V gene data show CDR1 as SGHKS and CDR2 as YYEKEE (reference sequence). CDR3 nucleotide sequence: TGTGCCAGCAGCCCCGGGGAGCTTGGAAACACCATATATTTT. Its translation is CASSPGELGNTIYF.